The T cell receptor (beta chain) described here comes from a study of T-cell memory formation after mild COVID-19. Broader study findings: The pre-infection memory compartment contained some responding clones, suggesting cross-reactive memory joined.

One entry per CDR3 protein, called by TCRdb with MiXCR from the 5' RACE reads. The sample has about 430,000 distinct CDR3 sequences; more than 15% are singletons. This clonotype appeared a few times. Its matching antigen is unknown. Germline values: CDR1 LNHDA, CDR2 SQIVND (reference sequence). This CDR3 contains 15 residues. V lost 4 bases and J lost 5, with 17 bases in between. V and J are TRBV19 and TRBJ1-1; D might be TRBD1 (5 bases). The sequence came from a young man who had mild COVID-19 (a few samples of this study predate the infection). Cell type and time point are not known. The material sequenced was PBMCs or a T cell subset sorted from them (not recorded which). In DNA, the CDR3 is TGTGCCAGTAGTAGGGACTGGGGTCCTGCGACTGAAGCTTTCTTT. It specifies CASSRDWGPATEAFF. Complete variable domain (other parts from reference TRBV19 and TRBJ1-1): DGGITQSPKYLFRKEGQNVTLSCEQNLNHDAMYWYRQDPGQGLRLIYYSQIVNDFQKGDIAEGYSVSREKKESFPLTVTSAQKNPTAFYLCASSRDWGPATEAFFGQGTRLTVV.